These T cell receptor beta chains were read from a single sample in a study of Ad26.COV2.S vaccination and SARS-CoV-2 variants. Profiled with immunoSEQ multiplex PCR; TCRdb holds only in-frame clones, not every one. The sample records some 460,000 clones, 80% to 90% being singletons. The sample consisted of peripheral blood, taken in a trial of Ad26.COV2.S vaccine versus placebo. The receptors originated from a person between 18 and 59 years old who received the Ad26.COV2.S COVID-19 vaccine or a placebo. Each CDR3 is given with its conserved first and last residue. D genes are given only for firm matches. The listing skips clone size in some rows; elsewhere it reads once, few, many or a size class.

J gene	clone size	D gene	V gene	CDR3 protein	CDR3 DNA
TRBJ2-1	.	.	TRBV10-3	CAISARGSYNEQFF	TGTGCCATCAGTGCGAGGGGCTCCTACAATGAGCAGTTCTTC
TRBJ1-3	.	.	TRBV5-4	CASSLGLSSGNTIYF	TGTGCCAGCAGCTTGGGGCTGAGCTCTGGAAACACCATATATTTT
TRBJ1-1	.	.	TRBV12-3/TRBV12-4	CASSPGPAEAFF	TGTGCCAGCAGCCCTGGGCCCGCTGAAGCTTTCTTT
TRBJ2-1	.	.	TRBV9	CASSPRQRPGGEQFF	TGTGCCAGCAGCCCGAGACAGAGACCGGGTGGTGAGCAGTTCTTC
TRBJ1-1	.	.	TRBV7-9	CASSLGGVGGYTEAFF	TGTGCCAGCAGCTTAGGCGGTGTTGGGGGGTACACTGAAGCTTTCTTT
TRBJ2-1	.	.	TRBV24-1	CATSVGTSAGSSYNEQFF	TGTGCCACCAGTGTCGGGACATCCGCCGGCAGCTCCTACAATGAGCAGTTCTTC
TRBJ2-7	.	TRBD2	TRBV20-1	CSASSGTTTYEQYF	TGCAGTGCCAGTAGTGGGACTACCACGTACGAGCAGTACTTC
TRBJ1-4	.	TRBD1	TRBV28	CAGGQGTTNEKLFF	TGTGCCGGGGGACAGGGAACAACTAATGAAAAACTGTTTTTT
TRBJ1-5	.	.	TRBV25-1	CASSDLSNQPQHF	TGTGCCAGCAGCGACCTGAGCAATCAGCCCCAGCATTTT
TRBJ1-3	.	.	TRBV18	CASSPQQGDTIYF	TGTGCCAGCTCACCCCAACAGGGAGACACCATATATTTT
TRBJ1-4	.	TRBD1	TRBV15	CATSVGTVEKLFF	TGTGCCACCAGCGTTGGGACAGTTGAAAAACTGTTTTTT
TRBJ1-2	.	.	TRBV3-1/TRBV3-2	CASSQGQTNYGYTF	TGTGCCAGCAGCCAAGGGCAGACTAACTATGGCTACACCTTC
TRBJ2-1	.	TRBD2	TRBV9	CASSVASGNSYEQFF	TGTGCCAGCAGCGTAGCTAGCGGGAATTCCTATGAGCAGTTCTTC
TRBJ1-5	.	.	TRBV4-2	CASSQELYTGRQPQHF	TGTGCCAGCAGCCAAGAATTGTACACAGGGAGACAGCCCCAGCATTTT
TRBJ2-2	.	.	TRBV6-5	CASKGGSANTGELFF	TGTGCCAGCAAAGGCGGAAGCGCGAACACCGGGGAGCTGTTTTTT
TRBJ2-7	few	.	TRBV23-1	CASSQPKQPTPSYEQYF	TGCGCCAGCAGTCAACCTAAACAGCCTACTCCCTCCTACGAGCAGTACTTC
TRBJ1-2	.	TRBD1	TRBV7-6	CASSSGAGQAPYGYTF	TGTGCCAGCAGCTCAGGGGCCGGACAGGCCCCCTATGGCTACACCTTC
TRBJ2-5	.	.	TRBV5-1	CASSAGQQETQYF	TGCGCCAGCAGCGCGGGACAGCAAGAGACCCAGTACTTC
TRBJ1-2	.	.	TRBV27	CASSSTRGGYKLYGYTF	TGTGCCAGCAGTTCCACCCGGGGGGGGTATAAACTATATGGCTACACCTTC
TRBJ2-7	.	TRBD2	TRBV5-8	CASSAQYGMGLAGKYEQYF	TGTGCCAGCAGCGCCCAGTACGGAATGGGACTAGCGGGCAAATACGAGCAGTACTTC
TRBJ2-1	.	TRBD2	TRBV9	CASSVGERGGLSSYNEQFF	TGTGCCAGCAGCGTAGGCGAGCGGGGGGGCTTAAGCTCCTACAATGAGCAGTTCTTC
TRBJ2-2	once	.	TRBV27	CASSFRAGRTGELFF	TGTGCCAGCAGTTTTAGGGCAGGGAGAACCGGGGAGCTGTTTTTT
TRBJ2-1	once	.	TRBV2	CASTLEGFSYNEQFF	TGTGCCAGCACTCTAGAGGGGTTCTCCTACAATGAGCAGTTCTTC
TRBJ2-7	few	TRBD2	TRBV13	CASSFSGYYEQYF	TGTGCCAGCAGCTTTAGCGGGTACTACGAGCAGTACTTC
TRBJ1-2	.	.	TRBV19	CASRFRGVYGYTF	TGTGCCAGTAGGTTCCGAGGGGTCTATGGCTACACCTTC
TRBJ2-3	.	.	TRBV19	CASSIAPGDTQYF	TGTGCCAGTAGTATAGCGCCCGGAGATACGCAGTATTTT
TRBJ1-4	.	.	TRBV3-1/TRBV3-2	CASSQGAEELFF	TGTGCCAGCAGCCAGGGGGCTGAGGAACTGTTTTTT
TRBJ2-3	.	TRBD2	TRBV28	CASSSVSGRTDTQYF	TGTGCCAGCAGTTCGGTTAGCGGGAGAACAGATACGCAGTATTTT
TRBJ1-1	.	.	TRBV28	CASSFAGGAFF	TGTGCCAGCAGTTTCGCGGGAGGAGCTTTCTTT
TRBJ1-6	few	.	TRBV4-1	CASSQAQQAYNSPLHF	TGCGCCAGCAGCCAAGCTCAACAGGCCTATAATTCACCCCTCCACTTT
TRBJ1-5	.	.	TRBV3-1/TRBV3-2	CASSQGASQPQHF	TGTGCCAGCAGCCAAGGGGCCTCTCAGCCCCAGCATTTT
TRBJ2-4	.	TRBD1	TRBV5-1	CASSPDAGTGGEFAKNIQYF	TGCGCCAGCAGTCCCGACGCCGGGACAGGGGGGGAGTTCGCCAAAAACATTCAGTACTTC
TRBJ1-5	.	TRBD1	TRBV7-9	CASSVGTGGIQPQHF	TGTGCCAGCAGCGTCGGAACAGGGGGTATTCAGCCCCAGCATTTT
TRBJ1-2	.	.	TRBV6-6	CASSWTTGRVSIGYTF	TGTGCCAGCAGTTGGACCACAGGGCGAGTTTCTATTGGCTACACCTTC
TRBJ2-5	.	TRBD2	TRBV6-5	CASSYSGTSGRETQYF	TGTGCCAGCAGTTACTCTGGGACTAGCGGGCGGGAGACCCAGTACTTC
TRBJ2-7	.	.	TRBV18	CASSPSGVHSYEQYF	TGTGCCAGCTCCCCGTCGGGGGTTCACTCCTACGAGCAGTACTTC
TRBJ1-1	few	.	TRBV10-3	CAIRGETGTSEAFF	TGTGCCATCAGGGGAGAGACCGGGACATCTGAAGCTTTCTTT
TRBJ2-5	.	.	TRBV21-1	CAPPVGASGRETQYF	TGTGCCCCCCCCGTCGGGGCTAGCGGGAGGGAGACCCAGTACTTC
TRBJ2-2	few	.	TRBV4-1	CASSEGSVRFGTGELFF	TGCGCCAGCAGCGAAGGAAGCGTCAGGTTTGGTACCGGGGAGCTGTTTTTT
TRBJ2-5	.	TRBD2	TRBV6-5	CASSYSGGGQETQYF	TGTGCCAGCAGTTACTCGGGGGGAGGGCAAGAGACCCAGTACTTC
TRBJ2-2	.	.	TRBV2	CASNQGGSGKGRELFF	TGTGCCAGCAACCAGGGGGGTAGCGGGAAAGGGCGGGAGCTGTTTTTT
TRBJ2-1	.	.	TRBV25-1	CASSDPMTRHEQFF	TGTGCCAGCAGTGACCCCATGACTAGGCATGAGCAGTTCTTC
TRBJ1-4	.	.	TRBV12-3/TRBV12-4	CASSPVSEKLFF	TGTGCCAGCAGCCCGGTTAGTGAAAAACTGTTTTTT
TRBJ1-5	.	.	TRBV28	CASSYREANQPQHF	TGTGCCAGCAGTTACCGGGAGGCCAATCAGCCCCAGCATTTT
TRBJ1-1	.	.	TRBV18	CASSPQGTGNTEAFF	TGTGCCAGCTCACCTCAGGGGACGGGGAACACTGAAGCTTTCTTT
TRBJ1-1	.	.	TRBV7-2	CASSFGSVGGAFF	TGTGCCAGCAGCTTCGGGAGCGTCGGAGGGGCTTTCTTT
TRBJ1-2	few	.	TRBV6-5	CASSYSYRQTYGYTF	TGTGCCAGCAGTTACTCTTACCGACAGACCTATGGCTACACCTTC
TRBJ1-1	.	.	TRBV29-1	CSVGGQFEAFF	TGCAGCGTTGGTGGACAGTTTGAAGCTTTCTTT
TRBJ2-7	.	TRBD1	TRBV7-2	CASSLWTGDIYEQYF	TGTGCCAGCAGCTTATGGACAGGGGACATCTACGAGCAGTACTTC